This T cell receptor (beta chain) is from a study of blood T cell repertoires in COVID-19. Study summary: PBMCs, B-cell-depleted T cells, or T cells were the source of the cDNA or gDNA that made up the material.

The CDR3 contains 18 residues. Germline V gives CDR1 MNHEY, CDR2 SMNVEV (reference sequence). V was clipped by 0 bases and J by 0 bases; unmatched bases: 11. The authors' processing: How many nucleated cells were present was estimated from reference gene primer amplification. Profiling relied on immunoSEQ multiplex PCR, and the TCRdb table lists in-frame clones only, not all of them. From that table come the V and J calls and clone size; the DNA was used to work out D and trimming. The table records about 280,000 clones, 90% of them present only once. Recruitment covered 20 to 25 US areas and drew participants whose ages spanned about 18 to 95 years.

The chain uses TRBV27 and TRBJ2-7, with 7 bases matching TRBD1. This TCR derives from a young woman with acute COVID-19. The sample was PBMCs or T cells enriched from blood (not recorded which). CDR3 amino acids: CASSLSISGGKSSYEQYF. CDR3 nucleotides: TGTGCCAGCAGTTTATCGATTTCAGGGGGAAAAAGCTCCTACGAGCAGTACTTC.